This T cell receptor beta chain is from a study of shared clonotypes between healthy human individuals. Authors' methods: Filtering differed for immunoSEQ, which gave only junction sequences without quality scores. The data were produced by immunoSEQ multiplex PCR, yet TCRdb's version contains in-frame clones alone and is incomplete. V, J and clone size are those of that table, while D and trimming were read from the DNA. The table shows millions of clones, with 90% to 95% occurring only once. It was into CD45RA+ naive and CD45RA-negative memory subsets that the CD4+ cells were split. On this clone: Its antigen remains unidentified.

This CDR3 has 16 amino acids. The V end was cut by 4 bases, the J end by 2 bases, with 17 bases between. Per germline, CDR1 MDHEN and CDR2 SYDVKM. Overall study findings and caveats: The sole specimen, blood, was sampled, and tissue repertoires likely differ.

V and J are TRBV28 and TRBJ2-5; tentative D call: TRBD1 (7 bases). Material: naive CD4+ T cells sorted from blood. Subset: CD45RA+ positively selected. The TCR originated in a man aged 18 to 30 in good health. The CDR3 loop reads CASSSRPPGGQETQYF. The CDR3 DNA reads as TGTGCCAGCAGTTCTAGACCCCCAGGGGGGCAAGAGACCCAGTACTTC. The complete variable domain, with remaining parts taken from reference TRBV28 and TRBJ2-5, reads DVKVTQSSRYLVKRTGEKVFLECVQDMDHENMFWYRQDPGLGLRLIYFSYDVKMKEKGDIPEGYSVSREKKERFSLILESASTNQTSMYLCASSSRPPGGQETQYFGPGTRLLVL.